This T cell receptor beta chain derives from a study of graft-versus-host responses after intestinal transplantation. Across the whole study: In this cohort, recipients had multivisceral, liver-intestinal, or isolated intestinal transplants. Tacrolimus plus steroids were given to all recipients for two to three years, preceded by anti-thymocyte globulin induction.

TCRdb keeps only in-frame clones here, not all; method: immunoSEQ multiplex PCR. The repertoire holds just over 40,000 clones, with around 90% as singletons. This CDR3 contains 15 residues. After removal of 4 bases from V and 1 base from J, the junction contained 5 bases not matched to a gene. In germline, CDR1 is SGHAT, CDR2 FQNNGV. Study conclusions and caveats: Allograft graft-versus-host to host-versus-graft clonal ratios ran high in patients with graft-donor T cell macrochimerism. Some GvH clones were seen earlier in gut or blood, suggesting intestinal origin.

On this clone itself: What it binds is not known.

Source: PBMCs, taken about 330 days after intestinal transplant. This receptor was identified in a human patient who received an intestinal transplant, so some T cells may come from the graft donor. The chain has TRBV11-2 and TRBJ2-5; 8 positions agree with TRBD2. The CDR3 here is CASSSSGRSQETQYF. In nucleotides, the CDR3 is TGTGCCAGCAGCTCTAGCGGGCGGTCCCAAGAGACCCAGTACTTC.